This passage covers 28 T cell receptor beta chains from one sample sequenced in a study of T-cell reconstitution after alpha-beta-depleted transplantation in children. A library of TCRbeta sequences, prepared with unique molecular identifiers, was generated. TCRdb re-derived calls from the PCR reads in MiXCR, one entry per CDR3 protein. The sample records roughly 200,000 distinct CDR3 sequences, approximately 10% being singletons. Specimen: PBMCs, collected before TCRalphabeta/CD19-depleted stem cell transplant. The receptor set was obtained from a child younger than two with acute myeloid leukemia, due to receive a stem cell transplant.

The sample holds many counts of this clonotype. The V call is TRBV5-1, the J call TRBJ2-2; D ambiguous. Germline V CDR1 and CDR2: SGHRS, YFSETQ. The CDR3 extends over 13 amino acids. The V and J ends lost 1 base and 6 bases respectively, with 7 bases between them. CDR3 in DNA: TGCGCCAGCAGCTTGATGGAGTCCGGGGAGCTGTTTTTT. Translation: CASSLMESGELFF. The whole variable domain, remainder taken from reference TRBV5-1 and TRBJ2-2, is KAGVTQTPRYLIKTRGQQVTLSCSPISGHRSVSWYQQTPGQGLQFLFEYFSETQRNKGNFPGRFSGRQFSNSRSEMNVSTLELGDSALYLCASSLMESGELFFGEGSRLTVL.

This clonotype was observed at least ten times. The chain links TRBV18 to TRBJ2-4; TRBD2 is a possible D gene (6 bases). CDR1 KGHSH and CDR2 LQKENI come from the germline V gene. The V end lost 3 bases, the J end lost 7 bases, and 10 bases lay between the germline ends. This CDR3 contains 13 residues. For the CDR3, the DNA is TGTGCCAGCTCACCCTCAGGGAGGAACATTCAGTACTTC. Encoded protein: CASSPSGRNIQYF.

The gene calls are TRBV7-7 and TRBJ2-1; tentative D call: TRBD1 (6 bases). V dropped 4 bases and J dropped 10 bases, with 14 bases sitting between them. The CDR3 spans 13 residues. Germline CDR1 is SSHAT and CDR2 is FNYEAQ (reference sequence). DNA of the CDR3: TGTGCCAGCAGCTCAACCTCCGGGACAGAGCAGTTCTTC. Protein: CASSSTSGTEQFF.

This clonotype has a count of ten or more. V gene TRBV7-9 combines with J gene TRBJ1-3; D ambiguous. The CDR3 loop spans 13 amino acids. From germline, CDR1 is SEHNR and CDR2 FQNEAQ (reference sequence). Trimming cost V 3 bases and J 0 bases, with 3 bases left between them. In DNA form, the CDR3 reads TGTGCCAGCAGCTTCAACTCTGGAAACACCATATATTTT. Its protein product is CASSFNSGNTIYF.

This clonotype came up many times. The CDR3 DNA reads TGTGCCAGCAGCTTGGTTAGCGGGAGCAACTACAATGAGCAGTTCTTC. Translation gives CASSLVSGSNYNEQFF. This chain joins TRBV5-5 and TRBJ2-1; TRBD2 matches at 9 bases. Germline CDR1 reads SGHKS; CDR2 reads YYEKEE (reference sequence). V dropped 0 bases and J dropped 3; count of bases not matched to a gene: 4. The CDR3 has 16 residues.

This clonotype was observed at least ten times. This sequence joins TRBV7-9 and TRBJ2-4; TRBD1 is a possible D gene (5 bases). Trimming removed 1 base at V and 4 bases at J, with 8 bases between. There are 14 residues in the CDR3. Germline CDR1 is SEHNR and CDR2 is FQNEAQ (reference sequence). The CDR3 DNA follows: TGTGCCAGCAGCTTAGTACAGGCTAAAAACATTCAGTACTTC. This translates into CASSLVQAKNIQYF.

This clonotype was seen at least ten times. This rearrangement joins TRBV5-6 to TRBJ2-3, with a tentative D call TRBD1 (6 bases). The CDR3 is 15 residues long. Germline values: CDR1 SGHDT, CDR2 YYEEEE. The V and J ends lost 4 bases and 6 bases respectively, with 18 bases between them. CDR3 DNA sequence: TGTGCCAGCAGCGGCCACAGGGATTTAAGTGATACGCAGTATTTT. It yields the protein CASSGHRDLSDTQYF.

J is TRBJ2-2 and V is TRBV19; TRBD2 matches at 8 bases. Germline V gene lookup returns CDR1 LNHDA and CDR2 SQIVND (reference sequence). The CDR3 is 17 amino acids. The J segment lost 3 bases and the V segment lost 2 bases, leaving 8 bases of the junction unmatched. CDR3 bases: TGTGCCAGTAGTATATACCTCGGGGGGGCCTACACCGGGGAGCTGTTTTTT. Amino acid sequence: CASSIYLGGAYTGELFF.

This clonotype has ten or more counts. The rearrangement links TRBV20-1 to TRBJ1-2, with a tentative D call TRBD1 (5 bases). The V end lost 1 base, the J end lost 5 bases, and 23 bases lay between the germline ends. CDR1 and CDR2 (germline): DFQATT, SNEGSKA (reference sequence). CDR3 length: 17 amino acids. In DNA form, the CDR3 reads TGCAGTGCTAGAGCGGGGGGAGGAGAGGGACGGGGTTATGGCTACACCTTC. Translating it yields CSARAGGGEGRGYGYTF.

This clonotype was detected only a few times. The chain joins TRBV29-1 to TRBJ2-1, with 11 bases lining up with TRBD2. The germline CDR1 and CDR2 sequences are SQVTM and ANQGSEA. CDR3 length equals 15 residues. V trimming: 7 bases; J trimming: 4 bases; junction bases outside the gene matches: 9. The CDR3 nucleotides read TGCAGCGGAAGACAGGGACTAGCGGTATACAATGAGCAGTTCTTC. Its translation: CSGRQGLAVYNEQFF.

Many counts were recorded for this clonotype. This chain connects TRBV20-1 to TRBJ1-2; the D gene is possibly TRBD1 (6 bases). Trimming took off 6 bases at V and 4 bases at J, with 18 bases between the two ends. The V gene's germline CDR1 is DFQATT and CDR2 SNEGSKA (reference sequence). CDR3 size: 14 residues. The CDR3 coding sequence is TGCAGTGCATCCCGGGACATCCTTGGCTATGGCTACACCTTC. It encodes CSASRDILGYGYTF.

The J gene is TRBJ2-1, the V gene TRBV29-1; no definite D call. Germline-derived CDR1 and CDR2 are SQVTM and ANQGSEA. This CDR3 has 11 residues. V was pared by 4 bases and J by 4 bases, with 5 bases between. The CDR3 nucleotides are TGCAGCGTTGTTATGTACAATGAGCAGTTCTTC. Its protein product is CSVVMYNEQFF.

There are many counts of this clonotype. This rearrangement joins TRBV10-2 to TRBJ2-7; 9 nucleotides agree with TRBD1. The germline gives CDR1 WSHSY, CDR2 SAAADI. V shed 2 bases and J 0 bases; nucleotides not matched to a gene: 2. This CDR3 comprises 15 residues. The CDR3 nucleotides are TGCGCCAGCAGTGAGGCGACAGGGGGCTCCTACGAGCAGTACTTC. Translation: CASSEATGGSYEQYF.

This clonotype occurred many times. The chain is built from TRBV2 and TRBJ1-2, with D perhaps matching TRBD1 (5 bases). This CDR3 region has 12 residues. Per germline, CDR1 SNHLY and CDR2 FYNNEI. V lost 7 bases to trimming and J lost 3 bases, with 9 bases between them. The CDR3 DNA reads as TGTGCCAGCATCCGGGGGGACTATGGCTACACCTTC. It translates to CASIRGDYGYTF.

V is TRBV20-1 and J is TRBJ2-7; 10 nucleotides line up with TRBD1. Trimming at V came to 4 bases and at J to 3 bases, leaving 6 bases not matched to a gene. This CDR3 is built from 14 residues. Germline CDR1 reads DFQATT; CDR2 reads SNEGSKA (reference sequence). The CDR3 reads CSAIGGQGIYEQYF. The CDR3 DNA follows: TGCAGTGCTATTGGGGGACAGGGGATCTACGAGCAGTACTTC.

This clonotype is medium-sized in the sample. The chain uses TRBV27 and TRBJ2-5; no reliable D call. The length of the CDR3 is 13 residues. Germline V gives CDR1 MNHEY, CDR2 SMNVEV (reference sequence). Trimming took 2 bases from V and 5 from J, leaving 9 bases between them. CDR3 nucleotides: TGTGCCAGCAGTTTAGTTAACACGGAGACCCAGTACTTC. This encodes CASSLVNTETQYF.

This clonotype was recorded at least ten times. This rearrangement joins TRBV19 to TRBJ1-2, with TRBD1 identical over 7 bases. The CDR3 has 16 amino acids. Looked up from germline, CDR1 is LNHDA and CDR2 is SQIVND (reference sequence). The J segment lost 6 bases and the V segment lost 10 bases, leaving 20 bases of the junction unmatched. The CDR3 region is CATSPGQPMGPDGYTF. DNA of the CDR3: TGTGCCACCTCGCCGGGACAGCCAATGGGGCCCGATGGCTACACCTTC.

A word on this clonotype: A read error is possible here, since a much larger clone lies one base away. The chain combines TRBV7-2 with TRBJ2-5; TRBD2 matches at 8 bases. The germline gives CDR1 SGHTA, CDR2 FQGNSA. The length of the CDR3 is 15 residues. The V and J ends lost 3 bases and 4 bases, in that order; junction bases with no gene match: 7. The DNA of the CDR3 is TGTGCCAGCAGCTTCGGGACTAGGGGGAGAGAGACCCAGTACTTC. Translated: CASSFGTRGRETQYF.

This clonotype was recorded many times. The chain couples TRBV20-1 to TRBJ2-5; D gene unclear. Trimming pared 3 bases from V and 5 bases from J, leaving 10 bases between. Germline CDR1 is DFQATT and CDR2 is SNEGSKA (reference sequence). The CDR3 has 12 amino acids. CDR3 in amino acids: CSASLRRETQYF. The CDR3 region has the DNA TGCAGTGCTAGTCTGAGGCGGGAGACCCAGTACTTC.

This clonotype came up a few times. Compared with germline, one end of the junction differs, possibly owing to a read error. In nucleotides, the CDR3 is TGTGCCAACAGTGGGGCCTACTATCAGCCCCAGCATTTT. This gives the protein CANSGAYYQPQHF. The chain uses TRBV2 and TRBJ1-5; tentatively, D is TRBD1 (5 bases). The CDR3 sequence is 13 residues long. Looked up from germline, CDR1 is SNHLY and CDR2 is FYNNEI.

This clonotype was counted many times. The chain recombines TRBV12-3 or TRBV12-4 with TRBJ2-3; D gene uncertain. V lost 3 bases and J 6 bases, leaving 7 bases between the germline ends. The length of the CDR3 is 12 residues. The CDR3 bases are TGTGCCAGCAGTTTTCAACTGGATACGCAGTATTTT. It codes for CASSFQLDTQYF.

This clonotype has a count of ten or more. The chain employs TRBV20-1 and TRBJ1-4, with a tentative D call TRBD1 (5 bases). The CDR3 extends over 13 amino acids. Trimming left V 0 bases short and J 8 bases short, with 10 bases between. Germline CDR1 DFQATT, CDR2 SNEGSKA (reference sequence). The CDR3 DNA sequence: TGCAGTGCTAGAGATCCAGGGAGGGAAAAACTGTTTTTT. It yields the protein CSARDPGREKLFF.

This clonotype was found many times. CDR3 residues: CSVVLLSGNTIYF. The CDR3 nucleotides are TGCAGCGTTGTGTTGCTCTCTGGAAACACCATATATTTT. The V and J genes are TRBV29-1 and TRBJ1-3, with D unclear. This CDR3 region has 13 residues. Germline V gene lookup returns CDR1 SQVTM and CDR2 ANQGSEA. V was cut by 4 bases and J by 0 bases, with 7 bases left in between.

This clonotype has just a few counts. The gene calls are TRBV19 and TRBJ2-7, with D possibly matching TRBD2 (5 bases). The germline V gene has CDR1 LNHDA and CDR2 SQIVND (reference sequence). V was shortened by 5 bases and J by 5 bases, with 10 bases between the two germline ends. This CDR3 spans 12 amino acids. The CDR3 is CASSSFGDEQYF. In DNA, the CDR3 is TGTGCCAGTAGTTCTTTCGGGGACGAGCAGTACTTC.

This clonotype has ten or more counts. The chain links TRBV2 to TRBJ2-7; D perhaps matches TRBD2 (6 bases). Trimming removed 3 bases from V and 3 bases from J, with 12 bases in between. The CDR3 is 14 amino acids. Germline V gene lookup returns CDR1 SNHLY and CDR2 FYNNEI. CDR3: CASSEAGIVYEQYF. Here the CDR3 DNA reads TGTGCCAGCAGTGAGGCGGGGATCGTCTACGAGCAGTACTTC.

The chain joins TRBV20-1 to TRBJ2-1, with D uncertain. The germline V gene has CDR1 DFQATT and CDR2 SNEGSKA (reference sequence). The CDR3 sequence is 10 residues long. The V gene lost 4 bases and the J gene lost 7 bases, with 5 bases spanning the gap. The CDR3 coding sequence is TGCAGTGCTAAGAAAAATGAGCAGTTCTTC. Residues: CSAKKNEQFF.

This clonotype was observed many times. This rearrangement joins TRBV28 to TRBJ2-4; TRBD1 matches 9 bases. The CDR3 consists of 16 residues. After removal of 4 bases from V and 2 bases from J, the junction contained 6 bases not matched to a gene. The germline V gene has CDR1 MDHEN and CDR2 SYDVKM. The CDR3 bases are TGTGCCAGCAGTTCCGGACAGGGGATTTCCAAAAACATTCAGTACTTC. Translation gives CASSSGQGISKNIQYF.

This clonotype was detected ten times or more. The DNA of the CDR3 is TGTGCCAGCAGCGCAAACCAGGGGAGGAGCGGGAGGACCGGGGAGCTGTTTTTT. It is translated as CASSANQGRSGRTGELFF. The chain joins TRBV21-1 to TRBJ2-2; the D call of TRBD2 is as the table states it, not checked on the DNA. TRBV21-1 is flagged as a pseudogene. The CDR3 loop spans 18 amino acids.